This passage covers 27 T cell receptor beta chains from one sample sequenced in a study of vaccination effects on CD4 cells after COVID-19. Sequencing in the ViraFEST assay came after antigen-specific CD4+ T cells had been expanded with viral peptide pools, which were used to stimulate PBMC. At the end of 10 days of culture, CD4+ T cells were isolated. Participants were given two doses of BNT162b2 or mRNA-1273 vaccine. TCRdb's table, derived via immunoSEQ multiplex PCR, lists solely in-frame clones and lacks some. The sample shows approximately 78,000 clones, over 70% of them seen only once. Antigens for these TCRs are unknown. Here the sequenced sample was CD4+ T cells from PBMCs cultured with HCoV-229E spike peptides, taken after COVID-19 vaccination. These receptors came from a human donor who received a COVID-19 vaccine.

This chain uses TRBV6-2 or TRBV6-3 with TRBJ1-1; TRBD1 might be the D (5 bases). The germline V and J ends were trimmed by 2 bases and 1 base, with 5 bases remaining between them. The CDR3 runs 13 residues. Germline V gene data show CDR1 as MNHEY and CDR2 as SVGEGT. The chain's CDR3 is CASSYQGNTEAFF. The CDR3 region has the DNA TGTGCCAGCAGTTACCAGGGGAACACTGAAGCTTTCTTT.

The chain links TRBV7-9 to TRBJ1-4; tentative D call: TRBD1 (6 bases). V was clipped by 1 base and J by 7 bases, with 10 bases between them. The V gene's germline CDR1 is SEHNR and CDR2 FQNEAQ (reference sequence). This CDR3 spans 14 amino acids. The CDR3 sequence: CASSLGQGSEKLFF. CDR3 bases: TGTGCCAGCAGCTTAGGTCAGGGGAGTGAAAAACTGTTTTTT. The full variable domain, completed using reference TRBV7-9 and TRBJ1-4, is DTGVSQNPRHKITKRGQNVTFRCDPISEHNRLYWYRQTLGQGPEFLTYFQNEAQLEKSRLLSDRFSAERPKGSFSTLEIQRTEQGDSAMYLCASSLGQGSEKLFFGSGTQLSVL.

The chain couples TRBV5-1 to TRBJ2-5; D may be TRBD2 (6 bases). The CDR3 sequence is 14 residues long. CDR1 is SGHRS, CDR2 YFSETQ, per germline. The V gene lost 2 bases and the J gene lost 1 base, with 9 bases spanning the gap. The CDR3 sequence: CASSLPGGQETQYF. The CDR3 DNA follows: TGCGCCAGCAGCTTACCCGGGGGCCAAGAGACCCAGTACTTC. The full variable domain, completed using reference TRBV5-1 and TRBJ2-5, is KAGVTQTPRYLIKTRGQQVTLSCSPISGHRSVSWYQQTPGQGLQFLFEYFSETQRNKGNFPGRFSGRQFSNSRSEMNVSTLELGDSALYLCASSLPGGQETQYFGPGTRLLVL.

This chain links TRBV30 with TRBJ2-4, with TRBD1 matching over 9 bases. This CDR3 contains 13 residues. Germline V gene data show CDR1 as GTSNPN and CDR2 as SVGIG (reference sequence). Unmatched junction bases numbered 4, after V lost 4 bases and J lost 6 bases. In DNA, the CDR3 is TGTGCCTGGACCCAGGACAGGGGAAACATTCAGTACTTC. Residues: CAWTQDRGNIQYF.

The DNA of the CDR3 is TGCGCCAGCAGTGTAGGTAGAGCTGATGAGCAGTACGTC. This codes for CASSVGRADEQYV. The chain has TRBV10-2 and TRBJ2-7; D gene ambiguous. Germline V lookup: CDR1 WSHSY, CDR2 SAAADI. The CDR3 contains 13 residues. The V end lost 4 bases, the J end lost 7 bases, and 14 bases lay between the germline ends.

This rearrangement joins TRBV6-5 to TRBJ2-5, with 10 bases that match TRBD2. There are 14 residues in the CDR3. Germline-derived CDR1 and CDR2 are MNHEY and SVGAGI. Trimming cost V 7 bases and J 5 bases; bases outside gene matches: 7. CDR3 protein: CASTVAGGRETQYF. The CDR3, as DNA: TGTGCCAGCACCGTAGCGGGGGGTAGGGAGACCCAGTACTTC.

This clone appeared a few times. V is TRBV6-5 and J is TRBJ2-1; TRBD2 aligns across 8 bases. Per germline, CDR1 MNHEY and CDR2 SVGAGI. The junction had 2 bases not matched to a gene; V was cut back by 5 bases and J by 2 bases. The CDR3 runs to 14 residues. The CDR3 sequence: CASSLSGTYNEQFF. As DNA, the CDR3 is TGTGCCAGCAGTCTTAGCGGGACCTACAATGAGCAGTTCTTC.

The rearrangement uses TRBV19 and TRBJ1-4, with D hard to call. CDR1 LNHDA and CDR2 SQIVND come from the germline V gene (reference sequence). V was cut by 1 base and J by 0 bases, with 9 bases left in between. This CDR3 spans 16 amino acids. CDR3 bases: TGTGCCAGTAGTATAGTTTTGGGGTCAACTAATGAAAAACTGTTTTTT. Translation: CASSIVLGSTNEKLFF. Drawing the rest from reference TRBV19 and TRBJ1-4, the complete variable domain is DGGITQSPKYLFRKEGQNVTLSCEQNLNHDAMYWYRQDPGQGLRLIYYSQIVNDFQKGDIAEGYSVSREKKESFPLTVTSAQKNPTAFYLCASSIVLGSTNEKLFFGSGTQLSVL.

The V call is TRBV6-5, the J call TRBJ2-3; TRBD2 agrees at 9 bases. The trim removed 8 bases at V and 4 bases at J, leaving 7 bases unmatched. Germline CDR1 is MNHEY and CDR2 is SVGAGI. CDR3 size: 14 residues. CDR3 residues: CASELGLASDTQYF. CDR3 nucleotides: TGTGCCAGCGAACTGGGACTAGCCTCAGATACGCAGTATTTT.

V is TRBV7-8 and J is TRBJ1-5; D gene unclear. The CDR3 runs 17 residues. Germline lookup yields CDR1 SGHVS and CDR2 FQNEAQ. V was cut by 5 bases and J by 1 base, with 18 bases left in between. CDR3 sequence reads: CASSLNIGLMSNQPQHF. The CDR3 DNA reads as TGTGCCAGCAGCCTGAATATCGGGCTTATGAGCAATCAGCCCCAGCATTTT. Full variable domain (outside the CDR3, taken from reference TRBV7-8 and TRBJ1-5): GAGVSQSPRYKVAKRGQDVALRCDPISGHVSLFWYQQALGQGPEFLTYFQNEAQLDKSGLPSDRFFAERPEGSVSTLKIQRTQQEDSAVYLCASSLNIGLMSNQPQHFGDGTRLSIL.

The chain combines TRBV19 with TRBJ2-1; TRBD2 aligns across 9 bases. V lost 5 bases, J lost 4 bases, and 3 bases stayed unmatched. This CDR3 comprises 14 residues. CDR1 is LNHDA, CDR2 SQIVND, per germline (reference sequence). CDR3 in DNA: TGTGCCAGTAGTGCGGGACTAGCTTACAATGAGCAGTTCTTC. Translated, it gives CASSAGLAYNEQFF.

This rearrangement joins TRBV5-4 to TRBJ1-2; D unclear. The CDR3 sequence is 11 residues long. V gave up 5 bases and J gave up 8 bases, with 10 bases separating them. Germline V CDR1 and CDR2: SGHNT, YYREEE (reference sequence). The CDR3 DNA sequence: TGTGCCAGCAGTTCGAATCGGGGCTACACCTTC. Encoded protein: CASSSNRGYTF.

The chain employs TRBV6-5 and TRBJ1-1; no definite D call. The CDR3 is 15 residues long. The germline V gene has CDR1 MNHEY and CDR2 SVGAGI. V shed 3 bases and J shed 1 base, with 12 bases lying between them. The CDR3 region is CASSYVSDGNTEAFF. The CDR3 DNA sequence: TGTGCCAGCAGTTATGTATCGGACGGGAACACTGAAGCTTTCTTT.

This chain uses TRBV19 with TRBJ1-3; D gene uncertain. The CDR3 is 17 residues long. The V and J ends lost 4 bases and 1 base respectively, with 17 bases between them. Germline loops: CDR1 LNHDA, CDR2 SQIVND (reference sequence). In nucleotides, the CDR3 is TGTGCCAGTAGTAATATCGCACCCGGTCGATCTGGAAACACCATATATTTT. Its translation: CASSNIAPGRSGNTIYF.

V and J are TRBV3-1 (or the pseudogene TRBV3-2) and TRBJ1-1; TRBD1 might be the D (6 bases). V was clipped by 5 bases and J by 10 bases, with 20 bases between them. Germline values: CDR1 LGHDT, CDR2 YNNKEL (reference sequence). The length of the CDR3 is 14 residues. The CDR3 sequence: CASSSRTVFGRAFF. CDR3 sequence (DNA): TGTGCCAGCAGCTCTCGGACAGTTTTCGGGAGAGCTTTCTTT.

The chain links TRBV4-1 to TRBJ2-6; TRBD2 is a possible D gene (6 bases). CDR3 length equals 19 residues. V was cut by 0 bases and J by 0 bases, with 15 bases left in between. Germline V gene sequence: CDR1 MGHRA, CDR2 YSYEKL. The DNA of the CDR3 is TGCGCCAGCAGCCAAGATTACGGGGGTCCCCCCTCTGGGGCCAACGTCCTGACTTTC. Translation: CASSQDYGGPPSGANVLTF.

The chain combines TRBV12-3 or TRBV12-4 with TRBJ1-3; TRBD1 is a possible D gene (5 bases). With 6 bases removed from V and 2 bases from J, the gap between germline ends came to 8 bases. CDR3 length: 13 residues. The CDR3 here is CASRPGPGNTIYF. CDR3 nucleotide sequence: TGTGCCAGCAGGCCGGGACCTGGAAACACCATATATTTT.

This chain connects TRBV28 to TRBJ2-7; 10 bases agree with TRBD2. The V gene's germline CDR1 is MDHEN and CDR2 SYDVKM. The CDR3 sequence is 16 residues long. V lost 6 bases, J lost 7 bases, and 15 bases stayed unmatched. In DNA, the CDR3 is TGTGCCAGCAGCCTAAATTCCCGGCTAGCGGGGGTTGAGCAGTACGTC. Translating gives CASSLNSRLAGVEQYV.

The chain has TRBV5-1 and TRBJ1-3, with 7 bases lining up with TRBD1. Unmatched junction bases numbered 6, after V lost 5 bases and J lost 4 bases. From germline, CDR1 is SGHRS and CDR2 YFSETQ. This CDR3 has 14 amino acids. As DNA, the CDR3 is TGCGCCAGCAGAACGACAGGGTCCGGAAACACCATATATTTT. Translated, it gives CASRTTGSGNTIYF.

Notes on this clone: The sample contains more than one DNA sequence encoding this CDR3. The chain carries TRBV12-3 or TRBV12-4 and TRBJ2-5; D is ambiguous. The CDR3 length is 12 residues. The V end lost 2 bases, the J end lost 4 bases, and 5 bases lay between the germline ends. CDR3 nucleotides: TGTGCCAGCAGTTTAAGTATAGAGACCCAGTACTTC. Amino acid sequence: CASSLSIETQYF.

This clone was counted between two and nine times. The V and J genes are TRBV10-3 and TRBJ1-2; 9 bases fit TRBD1. Germline V CDR1 and CDR2: ENHRY, SYGVKD. CDR3 length: 13 residues. After removal of 10 bases from V and 1 base from J, the junction contained 4 bases not matched to a gene. CDR3 protein: CAKRQGDNYGYTF. Here the CDR3 DNA reads TGTGCCAAGCGACAGGGGGATAACTATGGCTACACCTTC.

The chain couples TRBV6-2 or TRBV6-3 to TRBJ1-3, with TRBD1 matching over 9 bases. J gave up 0 bases and V 2 bases, and 5 bases lay outside the gene matches. CDR1 and CDR2 (germline): MNHEY, SVGEGT. The CDR3 is 17 amino acids. For the CDR3, the DNA is TGTGCCAGCAGTTACGCCGGGACAGGGAGCTCTGGAAACACCATATATTTT. Its protein product is CASSYAGTGSSGNTIYF.

This clone was recorded only once. The rearrangement uses TRBV5-1 and TRBJ2-7; D unclear. The V gene lost 0 bases and the J gene lost 0 bases, with 7 bases spanning the gap. CDR3 length: 14 residues. Germline V gene sequence: CDR1 SGHRS, CDR2 YFSETQ. CDR3 region: CASSLAPASYEQYV. The CDR3 DNA reads as TGCGCCAGCAGCTTGGCTCCGGCCTCCTACGAGCAGTACGTC.

CDR3 residues: CASSLGPGLSYNEQFF. As DNA, the CDR3 is TGCGCCAGCAGCTTGGGGCCGGGGCTCTCCTACAATGAGCAGTTCTTC. The chain uses TRBV5-1 and TRBJ2-1; either TRBD1 or TRBD2 may supply D (5 bases each). V was clipped by 0 bases and J by 0 bases, with 10 bases between them. The CDR3 length is 16 residues. Per the germline V gene, CDR1 is SGHRS and CDR2 is YFSETQ.

The chain recombines TRBV6-5 with TRBJ1-1, with 8 bases aligning to TRBD1. The CDR3 length is 14 residues. Germline V gene sequence: CDR1 MNHEY, CDR2 SVGAGI. J was trimmed by 4 bases and V by 5 bases; bases with no gene match: 6. This CDR3 reads CASSIQGAGTEAFF. CDR3 bases: TGTGCCAGCAGTATCCAGGGGGCGGGCACTGAAGCTTTCTTT.

The chain links TRBV3-1 (or the pseudogene TRBV3-2) to TRBJ2-7; 10 nucleotides align to TRBD2. Germline-derived CDR1 and CDR2 are LGHDT and YNNKEL (reference sequence). The J segment lost 5 bases and the V segment lost 4 bases, leaving 5 bases of the junction unmatched. The CDR3 contains 14 residues. The CDR3 sequence: CASSRSGTSDEQYV. Here the CDR3 DNA reads TGTGCCAGCAGCCGTTCCGGGACTAGCGACGAGCAGTACGTC.

The chain combines TRBV4-3 with TRBJ1-6; the match to TRBD1 covers 10 bases. Germline CDR1 is LGHNA and CDR2 is YSLEER. There are 16 residues in the CDR3. The junction had 6 bases not matched to a gene; V was cut back by 5 bases and J by 5 bases. The CDR3 protein is CASSSGTGANNSPLHF. CDR3 bases: TGCGCCAGCAGCTCCGGGACAGGGGCAAATAATTCACCCCTCCACTTT.